This T cell receptor (beta chain) is drawn from a study of blood T cell repertoires in COVID-19. Study as a whole: Acute-phase and convalescent COVID-19 samples originated in the United States, Italy and Spain. T cells, B-cell-depleted T cells, or PBMCs provided the cDNA or gDNA that served as material.

Original analysis: Reference gene primers were amplified, and this amplification served to estimate nucleated cell counts. The protocol was immunoSEQ multiplex PCR, while the TCRdb copy is restricted to in-frame clones and leaves out a portion. The V and J calls and clone size were taken over from that table, and D and trimming were inferred from the DNA. The sample has some 290,000 clones; more than 70% are singletons. Patients from Seattle were sampled longitudinally, starting during active infection. The CDR3 totals 15 residues. The chain is built from TRBV21-1 and TRBJ1-1; the D call of TRBD1 is as the table states it, not checked on the DNA. TRBV21-1 is noted as a pseudogene. This receptor was obtained from a woman aged 30 to 39 with COVID-19, enrolled during active disease. The specimen was peripheral blood. This CDR3 is CASSARDRVNTEAFF. Here the CDR3 DNA reads TGTGCCAGCAGCGCCCGGGACAGGGTGAACACTGAAGCTTTCTTT.